The 8 T cell receptor beta chains presented below share a single source sample, sequenced in a study of blood T cell repertoires in COVID-19. Generated by immunoSEQ multiplex PCR, the TCRdb table keeps only in-frame clones and is missing some. The table shows roughly 140,000 clones, with 85% occurring only once. Sequenced sample: peripheral blood. The receptors derive from a middle-aged woman with active or convalescent COVID-19.

About this clone itself: A junction end diverges from the germline sequence, so it may reflect a read error. The rearrangement links TRBV2 to TRBJ1-4; TRBD1 aligns across 8 bases. CDR1 is SNHLY, CDR2 FYNNEI, per germline. CDR3 length: 18 residues. The CDR3 spells CASRDYGTGSATNEKLFF. CDR3 DNA: TGTGCCAGCCGTGATTATGGGACAGGCAGTGCAACTAATGAAAAACTGTTTTTT.

The chain links TRBV5-4 to TRBJ2-2, with 7 positions matching TRBD2. This CDR3 is built from 16 residues. The trim removed 4 bases at V and 4 bases at J, leaving 10 bases unmatched. The germline V gene has CDR1 SGHNT and CDR2 YYREEE (reference sequence). This chain's CDR3 is CASSPPVRGGTGELFF. The CDR3 DNA sequence: TGTGCCAGCAGCCCACCCGTCCGCGGGGGCACCGGGGAGCTGTTTTTT.

The rearrangement uses TRBV10-1 and TRBJ1-1; D is ambiguous. The germline V gene encodes CDR1 WNHNN and CDR2 SYGVQD (reference sequence). V was cut by 6 bases and J by 4 bases, with 18 bases left in between. The CDR3 runs 15 residues. The CDR3 coding sequence is TGCGCCAGCAGCAGAGGGAATCCTAAGTCCACTGAAGCTTTCTTT. Its translation: CASSRGNPKSTEAFF.

The genes are TRBV6-5 and TRBJ2-1; possibly TRBD2 for D (5 bases). Germline V lookup: CDR1 MNHEY, CDR2 SVGAGI. The CDR3 has 16 amino acids. Trimming took 0 bases from V and 2 from J, leaving 11 bases between them. The CDR3 DNA reads as TGTGCCAGCAGTTACTCCTCGGGGAGTGCCTACAATGAGCAGTTCTTC. Translation: CASSYSSGSAYNEQFF.

The chain carries TRBV25-1 and TRBJ1-2; D not resolved. Germline V CDR1 and CDR2: MGHDK, SYGVNS. This CDR3 is built from 15 residues. V dropped 7 bases and J dropped 3 bases, with 18 bases sitting between them. This CDR3 reads CASIGAGLEDYGYTF. Written as DNA, the CDR3 is TGTGCCAGCATTGGTGCGGGCCTAGAGGACTATGGCTACACCTTC.

This clone appeared once. V gene TRBV7-9 combines with J gene TRBJ1-3; D remains unclear. The CDR3 runs to 15 residues. Trimming removed 5 bases from V and 0 bases from J, with 11 bases in between. Germline V gene sequence: CDR1 SEHNR, CDR2 FQNEAQ (reference sequence). The CDR3 sequence: CASSPQLGSGNTIYF. CDR3 in DNA: TGTGCCAGCAGCCCCCAACTAGGCTCTGGAAACACCATATATTTT. Combining the CDR3 with reference TRBV7-9 and TRBJ1-3 gives the whole variable domain DTGVSQNPRHKITKRGQNVTFRCDPISEHNRLYWYRQTLGQGPEFLTYFQNEAQLEKSRLLSDRFSAERPKGSFSTLEIQRTEQGDSAMYLCASSPQLGSGNTIYFGEGSWLTVV.

This chain links TRBV24-1 with TRBJ1-4; D perhaps matches TRBD1 (6 bases). Germline V CDR1 and CDR2: KGHDR, SFDVKD. Trimming took 4 bases from V and 4 from J, leaving 12 bases between them. CDR3 length: 15 residues. CDR3 loop: CATSDAGAYNEKLFF. CDR3 DNA: TGTGCCACCAGTGACGCAGGGGCGTATAATGAAAAACTGTTTTTT.

The sample holds a few counts of this clone. V is TRBV5-1 and J is TRBJ2-7, with 11 bases lining up with TRBD2. V lost 5 bases, J lost 3 bases, and 7 bases stayed unmatched. The length of the CDR3 is 15 residues. Germline values: CDR1 SGHRS, CDR2 YFSETQ. The CDR3 sequence: CASSYRLAGIYEQYF. CDR3 bases: TGCGCCAGCAGTTATAGACTAGCGGGGATCTACGAGCAGTACTTC.